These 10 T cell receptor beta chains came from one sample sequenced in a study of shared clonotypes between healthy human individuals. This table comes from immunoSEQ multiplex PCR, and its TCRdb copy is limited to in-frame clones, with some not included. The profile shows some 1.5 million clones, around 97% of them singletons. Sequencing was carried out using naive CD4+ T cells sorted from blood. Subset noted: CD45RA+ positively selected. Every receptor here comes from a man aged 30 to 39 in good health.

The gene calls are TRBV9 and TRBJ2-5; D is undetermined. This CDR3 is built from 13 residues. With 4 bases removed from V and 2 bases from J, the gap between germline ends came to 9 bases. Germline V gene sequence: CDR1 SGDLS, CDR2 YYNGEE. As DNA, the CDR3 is TGTGCCAGCAGCTCCCGGTTACAAGAGACCCAGTACTTC. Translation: CASSSRLQETQYF.

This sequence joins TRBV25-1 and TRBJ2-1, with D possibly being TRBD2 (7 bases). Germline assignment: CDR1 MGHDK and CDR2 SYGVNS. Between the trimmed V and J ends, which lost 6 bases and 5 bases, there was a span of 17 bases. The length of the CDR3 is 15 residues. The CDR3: CASRSGGMNNNEQFF. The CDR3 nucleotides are TGTGCCAGCAGGTCGGGGGGCATGAACAACAATGAGCAGTTCTTC. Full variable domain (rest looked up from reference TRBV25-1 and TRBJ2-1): EADIYQTPRYLVIGTGKKITLECSQTMGHDKMYWYQQDPGMELHLIHYSYGVNSTEKGDLSSESTVSRIRTEHFPLTLESARPSHTSQYLCASRSGGMNNNEQFFGPGTRLTVL.

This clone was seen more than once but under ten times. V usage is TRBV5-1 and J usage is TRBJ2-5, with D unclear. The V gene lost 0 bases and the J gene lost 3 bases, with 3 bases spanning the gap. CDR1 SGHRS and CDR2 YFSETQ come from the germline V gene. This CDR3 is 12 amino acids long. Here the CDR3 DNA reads TGCGCCAGCAGCTTGGTGGAAGAGACCCAGTACTTC. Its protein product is CASSLVEETQYF.

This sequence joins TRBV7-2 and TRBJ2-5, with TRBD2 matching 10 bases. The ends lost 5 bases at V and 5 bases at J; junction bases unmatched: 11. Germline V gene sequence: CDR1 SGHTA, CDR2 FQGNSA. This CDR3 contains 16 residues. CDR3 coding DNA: TGTGCCAGCAGCCCGAGCGGGAGGGCCGCGATGGAGACCCAGTACTTC. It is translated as CASSPSGRAAMETQYF.

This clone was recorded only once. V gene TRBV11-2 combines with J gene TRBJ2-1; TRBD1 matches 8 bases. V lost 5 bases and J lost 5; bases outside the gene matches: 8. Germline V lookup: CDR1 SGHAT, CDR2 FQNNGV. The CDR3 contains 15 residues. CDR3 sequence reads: CASSPTGTGNNEQFF. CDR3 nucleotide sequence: TGTGCCAGCAGCCCTACCGGGACAGGAAACAATGAGCAGTTCTTC.

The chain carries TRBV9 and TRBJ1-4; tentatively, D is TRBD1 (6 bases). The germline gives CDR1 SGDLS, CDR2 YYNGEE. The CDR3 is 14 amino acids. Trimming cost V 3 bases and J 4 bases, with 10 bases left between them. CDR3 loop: CASSGGAYNEKLFF. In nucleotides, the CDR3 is TGTGCCAGCAGCGGGGGGGCGTATAATGAAAAACTGTTTTTT.

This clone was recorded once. For the CDR3, the DNA is TGTGCCAGCAGTTCGCCGGGAGAGGGCTACACCTTC. It yields the protein CASSSPGEGYTF. The chain couples TRBV28 to TRBJ1-2; no firm D call. Germline V CDR1 and CDR2: MDHEN, SYDVKM. The V end lost 4 bases, the J end lost 8 bases, and 11 bases lay between the germline ends. The CDR3 spans 12 residues.

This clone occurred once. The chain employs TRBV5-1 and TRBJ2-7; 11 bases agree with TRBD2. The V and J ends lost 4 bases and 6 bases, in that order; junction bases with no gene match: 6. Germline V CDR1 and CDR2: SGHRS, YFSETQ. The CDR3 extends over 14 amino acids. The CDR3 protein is CASSVTGTSGEQYF. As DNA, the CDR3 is TGCGCCAGCAGCGTAACCGGGACTAGCGGCGAGCAGTACTTC. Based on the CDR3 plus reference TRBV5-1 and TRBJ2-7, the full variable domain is KAGVTQTPRYLIKTRGQQVTLSCSPISGHRSVSWYQQTPGQGLQFLFEYFSETQRNKGNFPGRFSGRQFSNSRSEMNVSTLELGDSALYLCASSVTGTSGEQYFGPGTRLTVT.

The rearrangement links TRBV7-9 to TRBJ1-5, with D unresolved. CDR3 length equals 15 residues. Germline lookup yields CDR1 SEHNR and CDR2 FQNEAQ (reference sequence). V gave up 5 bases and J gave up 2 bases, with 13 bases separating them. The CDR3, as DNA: TGTGCCAGCAGCCCCGGAGAGGGTCGCAATCAGCCCCAGCATTTT. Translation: CASSPGEGRNQPQHF.

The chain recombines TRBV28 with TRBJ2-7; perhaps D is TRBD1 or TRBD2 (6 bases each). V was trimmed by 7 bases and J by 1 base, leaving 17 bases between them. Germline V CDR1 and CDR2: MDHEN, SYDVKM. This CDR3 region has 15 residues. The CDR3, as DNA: TGTGCCAGCACCCTAAGGGGGGTTAGATCCTACGAGCAGTACTTC. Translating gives CASTLRGVRSYEQYF.